These T cell receptor beta chains were read from a single sample in a study of blood T cells in healthy people across ages. In TCRdb, the 5' RACE reads were re-called with MiXCR into one record per CDR3 protein. The sample has some 1,800,000 distinct CDR3 sequences, about 39% seen once. Input material: blood. Every receptor here comes from a human donor in good health. Both conserved end residues are part of each CDR3. A D gene is named only where the DNA matches it firmly. Only part of the rows carry a size: once, few, many, or a class if the clone is expanded.

.	.	TRBJ1-2	TRBV11-2	TGTGCCACTCAACCCCGCGGGGCAAACTATGGCTACACCTTC	CATQPRGANYGYTF
.	.	TRBJ1-2	TRBV12-3/TRBV12-4	TGTGCCAGCAGTTTTAAGGATGGCTACACCTTC	CASSFKDGYTF
.	TRBD1	TRBJ2-5	TRBV10-3	TGTGCCACTACGCCAGGGGGAAGAGAGACCCAGTACTTC	CATTPGGRETQYF
.	TRBD1	TRBJ2-1	TRBV10-3	TGTGCCATCAGTGACAAACGGAGGGGACAGGGGGAGAATGAGCAGTTCTTC	CAISDKRRGQGENEQFF
.	.	TRBJ1-3	TRBV15	TGTGCCGCATCGAGCTCTGGAAACACCATATATTTT	CAASSSGNTIYF
.	.	TRBJ1-2	TRBV7-8	TGTGCCAGCAGCTTAACTGCGCCGGGCGCCTATGGCTACACCTTC	CASSLTAPGAYGYTF
once	.	TRBJ1-2	TRBV3-1	TGTGCCAGCAGCCATTCCCGCGGCAGACTCTATGGCTACACCTTC	CASSHSRGRLYGYTF
few	.	TRBJ1-5	TRBV27	TGTGCCAGCAGCCAACGGGGGGACCATCTGTATAGCAATCAGCCCCAGCATTTT	CASSQRGDHLYSNQPQHF
.	.	TRBJ2-1	TRBV10-3	TGTGCCACCGAAGCCGGGGCGCGAGGGGACACGGGTGAGCAGTTCTTC	CATEAGARGDTGEQFF
many	TRBD2	TRBJ2-1	TRBV6-5	TGTGCCAGCAGTTACTCTCCATCAAGCGGGGGATCCTACAATGAGCAGTTCTTC	CASSYSPSSGGSYNEQFF
.	TRBD2	TRBJ2-5	TRBV9	TGTGCCAGCAGCACTGGACTAGCGCCCTACAAGCAGTACTTC	CASSTGLAPYKQYF
.	.	TRBJ1-4	TRBV20-1	TGCAGTGCAAAGGTCGGAGGGAGATGGGAAAAACTGTTTTTT	CSAKVGGRWEKLFF
.	TRBD2	TRBJ2-4	TRBV4-2	TGTGCCAGCAGCCGAAGGACGGGGGGGGCCTGGGGGACAAACATTCAGTACTTC	CASSRRTGGAWGTNIQYF
.	TRBD2	TRBJ2-7	TRBV6-4	TGTGCCAGCATTTTTCGGGAGGGGTCCTACGAGCAGTACTTC	CASIFREGSYEQYF
.	TRBD1	TRBJ1-1	TRBV27	TGCACCAGCAGTCCTACGGGACAGGGGGTGCGGTGTAGGACTGAAGCTTTCTTT	CTSSPTGQGVRCRTEAFF
.	.	TRBJ1-4	TRBV7-2	TGTGCCAGCGGCTTCAACCCGAACAGGCTTGAAAAACTGTTTTTT	CASGFNPNRLEKLFF